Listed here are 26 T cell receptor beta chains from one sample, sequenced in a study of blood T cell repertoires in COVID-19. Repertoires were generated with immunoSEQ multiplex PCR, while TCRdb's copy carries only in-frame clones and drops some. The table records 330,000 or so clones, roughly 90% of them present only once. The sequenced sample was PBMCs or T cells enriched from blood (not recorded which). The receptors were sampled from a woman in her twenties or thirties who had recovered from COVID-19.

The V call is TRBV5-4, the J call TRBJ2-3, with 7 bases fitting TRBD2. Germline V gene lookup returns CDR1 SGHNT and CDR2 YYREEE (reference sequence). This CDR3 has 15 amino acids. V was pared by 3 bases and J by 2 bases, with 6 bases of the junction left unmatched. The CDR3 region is CASSSLAGPTDTQYF. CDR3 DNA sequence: TGTGCCAGCAGCTCATTAGCGGGTCCCACAGATACGCAGTATTTT.

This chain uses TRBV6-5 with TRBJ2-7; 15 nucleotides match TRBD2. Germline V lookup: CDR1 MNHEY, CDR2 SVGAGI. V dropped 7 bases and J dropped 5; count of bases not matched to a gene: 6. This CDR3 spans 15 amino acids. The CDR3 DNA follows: TGTGCCAGCAACCCGGGACTAGCGGGGGGAGACGAGCAGTACTTC. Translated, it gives CASNPGLAGGDEQYF.

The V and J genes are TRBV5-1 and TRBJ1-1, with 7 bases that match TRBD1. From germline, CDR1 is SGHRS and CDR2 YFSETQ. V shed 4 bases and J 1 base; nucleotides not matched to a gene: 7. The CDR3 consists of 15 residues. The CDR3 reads CASSTRQGPNTEAFF. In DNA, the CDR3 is TGCGCCAGCAGCACAAGACAGGGACCGAACACTGAAGCTTTCTTT.

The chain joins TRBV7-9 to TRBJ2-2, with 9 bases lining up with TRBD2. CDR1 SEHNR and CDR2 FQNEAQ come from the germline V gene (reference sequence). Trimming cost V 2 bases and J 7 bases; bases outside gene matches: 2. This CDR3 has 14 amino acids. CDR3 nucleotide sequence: TGTGCCAGCAGCTTAAAACTAGCGGGCGGGGAGCTGTTTTTT. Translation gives CASSLKLAGGELFF.

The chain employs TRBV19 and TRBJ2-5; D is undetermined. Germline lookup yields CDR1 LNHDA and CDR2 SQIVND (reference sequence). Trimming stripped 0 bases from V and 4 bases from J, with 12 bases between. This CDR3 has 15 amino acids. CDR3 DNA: TGTGCCAGTAGTATAGAGGCTAGTCGCAGAGAGACCCAGTACTTC. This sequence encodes CASSIEASRRETQYF.

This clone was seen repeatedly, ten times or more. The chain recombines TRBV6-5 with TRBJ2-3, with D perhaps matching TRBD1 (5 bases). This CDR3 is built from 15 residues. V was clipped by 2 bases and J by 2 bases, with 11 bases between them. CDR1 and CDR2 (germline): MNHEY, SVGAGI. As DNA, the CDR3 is TGTGCCAGCAGTTACGACAGATACCTCACAGATACGCAGTATTTT. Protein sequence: CASSYDRYLTDTQYF.

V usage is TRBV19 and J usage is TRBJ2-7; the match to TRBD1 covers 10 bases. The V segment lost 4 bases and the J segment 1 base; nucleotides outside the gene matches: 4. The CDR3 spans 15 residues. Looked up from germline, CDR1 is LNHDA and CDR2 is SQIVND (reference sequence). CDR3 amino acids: CASSRGQGVSYEQYF. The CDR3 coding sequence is TGTGCCAGTAGTAGAGGACAGGGGGTGTCCTACGAGCAGTACTTC. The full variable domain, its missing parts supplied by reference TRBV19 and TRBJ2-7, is DGGITQSPKYLFRKEGQNVTLSCEQNLNHDAMYWYRQDPGQGLRLIYYSQIVNDFQKGDIAEGYSVSREKKESFPLTVTSAQKNPTAFYLCASSRGQGVSYEQYFGPGTRLTVT.

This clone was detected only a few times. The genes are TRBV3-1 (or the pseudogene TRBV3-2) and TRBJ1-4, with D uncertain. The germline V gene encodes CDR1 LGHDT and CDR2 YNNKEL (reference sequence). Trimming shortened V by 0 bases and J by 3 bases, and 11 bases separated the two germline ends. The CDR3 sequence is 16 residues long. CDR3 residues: CASSQEIAGSNEKLFF. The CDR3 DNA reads TGTGCCAGCAGCCAAGAAATCGCAGGTTCTAATGAAAAACTGTTTTTT.

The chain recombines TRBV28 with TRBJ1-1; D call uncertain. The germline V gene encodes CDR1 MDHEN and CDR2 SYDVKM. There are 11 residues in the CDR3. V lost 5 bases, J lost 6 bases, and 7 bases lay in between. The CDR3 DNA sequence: TGTGCCAGCAGTGGGAGGCCTGAAGCTTTCTTT. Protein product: CASSGRPEAFF.

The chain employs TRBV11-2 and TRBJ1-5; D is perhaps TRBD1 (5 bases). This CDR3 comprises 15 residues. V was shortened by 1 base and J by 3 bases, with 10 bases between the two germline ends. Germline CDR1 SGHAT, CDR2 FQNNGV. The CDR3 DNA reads TGTGCCAGCAGCTTAGTGGCAGGGATCAATCAGCCCCAGCATTTT. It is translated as CASSLVAGINQPQHF.

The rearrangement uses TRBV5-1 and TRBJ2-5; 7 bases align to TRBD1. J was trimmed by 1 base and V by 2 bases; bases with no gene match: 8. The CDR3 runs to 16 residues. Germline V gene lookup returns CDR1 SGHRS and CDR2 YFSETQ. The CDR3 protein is CASSLQGRGAQETQYF. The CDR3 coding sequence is TGCGCCAGCAGCTTACAGGGGAGAGGGGCCCAAGAGACCCAGTACTTC.

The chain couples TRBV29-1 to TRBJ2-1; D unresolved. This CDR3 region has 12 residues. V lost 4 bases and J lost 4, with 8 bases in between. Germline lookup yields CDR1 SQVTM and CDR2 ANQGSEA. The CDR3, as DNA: TGCAGCGTTGGACTGGGTTACAATGAGCAGTTCTTC. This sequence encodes CSVGLGYNEQFF.

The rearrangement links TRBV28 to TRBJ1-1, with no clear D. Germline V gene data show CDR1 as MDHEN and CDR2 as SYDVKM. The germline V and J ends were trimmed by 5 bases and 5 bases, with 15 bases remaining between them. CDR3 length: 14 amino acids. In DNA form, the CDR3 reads TGTGCCAGCAGTCCGCCCCTAGTCTCTACTGAAGCTTTCTTT. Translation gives CASSPPLVSTEAFF.

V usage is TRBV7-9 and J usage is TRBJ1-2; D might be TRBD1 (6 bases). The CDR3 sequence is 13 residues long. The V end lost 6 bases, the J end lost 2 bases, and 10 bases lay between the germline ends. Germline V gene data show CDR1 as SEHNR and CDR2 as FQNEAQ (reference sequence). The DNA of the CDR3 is TGTGCCAGCAGTCGGACAGTCAACTATGGCTACACCTTC. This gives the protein CASSRTVNYGYTF.

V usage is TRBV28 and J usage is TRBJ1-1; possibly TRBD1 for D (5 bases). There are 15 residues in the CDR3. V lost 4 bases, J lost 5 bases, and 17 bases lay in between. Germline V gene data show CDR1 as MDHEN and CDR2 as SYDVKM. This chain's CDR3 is CASSSPGGAGTEAFF. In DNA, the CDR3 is TGTGCCAGCAGTTCCCCAGGCGGGGCCGGGACTGAAGCTTTCTTT.

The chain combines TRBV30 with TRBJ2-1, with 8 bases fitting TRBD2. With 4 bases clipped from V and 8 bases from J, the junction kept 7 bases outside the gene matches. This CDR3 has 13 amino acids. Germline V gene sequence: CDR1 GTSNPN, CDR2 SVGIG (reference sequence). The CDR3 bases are TGTGCCTGGACGGGGGGGCCCTTTGATGAGCAGTTCTTC. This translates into CAWTGGPFDEQFF.

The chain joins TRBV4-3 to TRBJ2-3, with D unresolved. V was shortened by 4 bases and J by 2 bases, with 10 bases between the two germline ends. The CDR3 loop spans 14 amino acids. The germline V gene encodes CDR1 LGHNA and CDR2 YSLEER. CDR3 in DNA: TGCGCCAGCAGCCGAGGTGGGTCCACAGATACGCAGTATTTT. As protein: CASSRGGSTDTQYF.

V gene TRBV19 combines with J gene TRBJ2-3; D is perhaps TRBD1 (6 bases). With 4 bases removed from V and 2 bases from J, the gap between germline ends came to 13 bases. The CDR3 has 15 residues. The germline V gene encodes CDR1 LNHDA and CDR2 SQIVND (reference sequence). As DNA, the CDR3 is TGTGCCAGTAGTAGCTGGATGGGGGCCACAGATACGCAGTATTTT. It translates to CASSSWMGATDTQYF.

As DNA, the CDR3 is TGTGCCAGCAGTTTTAGCCTGTACAATGAGCAGTTCTTC. Amino acid sequence: CASSFSLYNEQFF. The V call is TRBV6-4, the J call TRBJ2-1, with no clear D. This CDR3 is 13 amino acids long. Germline V lookup: CDR1 MRHNA, CDR2 SNTAGT. Trimming took 5 bases from V and 4 from J, leaving 9 bases between them.

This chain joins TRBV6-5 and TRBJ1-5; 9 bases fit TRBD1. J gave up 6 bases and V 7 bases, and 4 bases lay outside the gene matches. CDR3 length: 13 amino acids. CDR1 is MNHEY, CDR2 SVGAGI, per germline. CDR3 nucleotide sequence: TGTGCCAGCACGGGACAGGGCAGTCAGCCCCAGCATTTT. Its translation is CASTGQGSQPQHF.

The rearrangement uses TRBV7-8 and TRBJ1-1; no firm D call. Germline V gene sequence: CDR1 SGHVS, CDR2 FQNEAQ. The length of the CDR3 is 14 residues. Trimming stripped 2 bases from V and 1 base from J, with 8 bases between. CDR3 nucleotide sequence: TGTGCCAGCAGCTTATCGGTCCCGAACACTGAAGCTTTCTTT. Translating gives CASSLSVPNTEAFF.

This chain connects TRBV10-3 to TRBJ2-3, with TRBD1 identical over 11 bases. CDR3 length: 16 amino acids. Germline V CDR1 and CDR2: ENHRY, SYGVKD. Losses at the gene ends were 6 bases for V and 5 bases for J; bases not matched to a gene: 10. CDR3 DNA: TGTGCCATCAGCCCTTATGGACAGGGGGCATTAGATACGCAGTATTTT. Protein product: CAISPYGQGALDTQYF.

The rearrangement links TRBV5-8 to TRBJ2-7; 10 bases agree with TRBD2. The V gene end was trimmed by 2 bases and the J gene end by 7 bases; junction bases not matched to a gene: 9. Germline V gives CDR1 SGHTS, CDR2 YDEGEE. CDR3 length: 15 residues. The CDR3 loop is CASSFGLAGVYEQYF. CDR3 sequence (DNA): TGTGCCAGCAGCTTTGGGCTAGCGGGAGTTTATGAGCAGTACTTC.

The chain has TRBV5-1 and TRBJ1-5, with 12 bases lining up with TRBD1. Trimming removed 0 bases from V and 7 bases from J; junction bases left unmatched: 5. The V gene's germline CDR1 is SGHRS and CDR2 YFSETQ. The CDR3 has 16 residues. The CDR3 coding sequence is TGCGCCAGCAGCTTGGCGGGACAGGGGGCTGGGCAGCCCCAGCATTTT. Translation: CASSLAGQGAGQPQHF.

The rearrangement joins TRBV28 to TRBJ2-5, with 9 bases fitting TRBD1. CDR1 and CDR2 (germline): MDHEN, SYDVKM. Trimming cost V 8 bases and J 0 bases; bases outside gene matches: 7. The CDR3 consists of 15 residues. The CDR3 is CASGRGQGNQETQYF. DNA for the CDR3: TGTGCCAGCGGCCGGGGACAGGGAAACCAAGAGACCCAGTACTTC.

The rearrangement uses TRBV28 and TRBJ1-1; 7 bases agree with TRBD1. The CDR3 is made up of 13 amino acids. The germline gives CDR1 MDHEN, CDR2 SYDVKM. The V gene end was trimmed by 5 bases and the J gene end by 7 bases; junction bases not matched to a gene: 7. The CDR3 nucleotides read TGTGCCAGCAGTCTGAGGGGACAGCTTGAAGCTTTCTTT. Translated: CASSLRGQLEAFF.